The source of this T cell receptor beta chain is a study of Tregs in tolerant kidney transplant recipients. Study-wide findings and caveats: Some patients' samples used different primers over time, so nucleotide sequences weren't comparable.

Recipients received nonmyeloablative bone marrow transplants from related graft donors, with transient mixed chimerism. Thawed PBMCs were FACS-sorted into unstimulated CD4+CD25+CD127- regulatory T cells, CD4+CD25- non-regulatory cells, CD4 and CD8 cells. Details on this clone: No antigen is known for it. The CDR3 end lies 3 residues beyond the end of the read and is filled in from the germline J gene.

The germline V gene encodes CDR1 DFQATT and CDR2 SNEGSKA (reference sequence). Deletions cut 3 bases from V and 0 bases from J, with 20 bases between. The CDR3 is made up of 17 amino acids. The table came from immunoSEQ multiplex PCR; TCRdb's copy has only in-frame clones and leaves some out. This repertoire includes some 30,000 clones. The source is a human patient who received a combined kidney and bone marrow transplant. The graft donor may account for some of the T cells. The sequencing here drew on CD4+ T cells from blood (PBMCs), taken 24 months after the transplant. The gene calls are TRBV20-1 and TRBJ1-1, with D unclear. The covered CDR3 bases are TGCAGTGCTAGTACCATCAGGCCCCCACTTATGAACACTGAA. Translation gives CSASTIRPPLMNTE. The full-length CDR3 reads as CSASTIRPPLMNTEAFF.